Each of the 7 T cell receptor beta chains below was sequenced from the same sample in a study of a mutant IDH1 vaccine in newly diagnosed glioma. The time point was: week 5, during vaccination. One vaccine dose held 300 ug of mutant IDH1 20-mer peptide and came with topical imiquimod. The antigens for these receptors are not known. Sequencing used immunoSEQ multiplex PCR; TCRdb keeps in-frame clones, though not all of them. The sample has tens of thousands of clones, 82% seen once. This material consisted of PBMCs, taken from a glioma patient whose treatment included an IDH1 peptide vaccine. All receptors come from a woman under 30 with glioma. Some clones in this sample may be carry-over from other donors' samples.

The rearrangement joins TRBV5-8 to TRBJ2-3, with 12 bases that match TRBD2. V lost 0 bases, J lost 3 bases, and 5 bases stayed unmatched. CDR1 is SGHTS and CDR2 is YDEGEE in the germline V gene. There are 17 residues in the CDR3. CDR3 bases: TGTGCCAGCAGCTTGGATCGACTAGCGGGAGTGACAGATACGCAGTATTTT. This sequence encodes CASSLDRLAGVTDTQYF.

The rearrangement joins TRBV10-3 to TRBJ2-2; the match to TRBD1 covers 8 bases. The trim removed 3 bases at V and 4 bases at J, leaving 7 bases unmatched. Germline values: CDR1 ENHRY, CDR2 SYGVKD. This CDR3 comprises 16 residues. CDR3 in DNA: TGTGCCATCAGTGAAGGTTGGCAGGGGGCCACCGGGGAGCTGTTTTTT. Its protein is CAISEGWQGATGELFF.

This clone was observed a handful of times. The rearrangement links TRBV30 to TRBJ2-7; TRBD1 aligns across 10 bases. This CDR3 contains 17 residues. The germline V gene has CDR1 GTSNPN and CDR2 SVGIG (reference sequence). V trimming: 5 bases; J trimming: 1 base; junction bases outside the gene matches: 14. The CDR3 sequence: CAWGRDRGLAASYEQYF. DNA of the CDR3: TGTGCCTGGGGGCGGGACAGGGGTCTTGCAGCGTCCTACGAGCAGTACTTC.

This clone was counted between two and nine times. The V and J genes are TRBV11-2 and TRBJ1-4; TRBD1 aligns across 7 bases. The CDR3 has 14 residues. CDR1 SGHAT and CDR2 FQNNGV come from the germline V gene. J lost 8 bases, V lost 3 bases, and 6 bases had no gene match. This chain's CDR3 is CASSFVQGREKLFF. CDR3 sequence (DNA): TGTGCCAGCAGCTTCGTACAGGGGCGCGAAAAACTGTTTTTT.

This clone was detected once. V and J are TRBV7-9 and TRBJ1-1; D is possibly TRBD1 (6 bases). The germline V gene encodes CDR1 SEHNR and CDR2 FQNEAQ (reference sequence). The V end lost 2 bases, the J end lost 5 bases, and 15 bases lay between the germline ends. This CDR3 comprises 15 residues. Here the CDR3 DNA reads TGTGCCAGCAGCTTAAATAATATAGACAGGACTGAAGCTTTCTTT. It yields the protein CASSLNNIDRTEAFF.

This clone was detected only once. This chain joins TRBV6-6 and TRBJ2-1; no firm D call. Germline values: CDR1 MNHNY, CDR2 SVGAGI (reference sequence). V lost 6 bases and J 11 bases, leaving 23 bases between the germline ends. The CDR3 loop spans 15 amino acids. CDR3 loop: CASSVPRAIGRKQFF. The CDR3 bases are TGTGCCAGCAGCGTTCCTAGGGCAATAGGAAGAAAGCAGTTCTTC.

The chain is built from TRBV27 and TRBJ2-7; no clear D. The CDR3 length is 13 residues. CDR1 is MNHEY and CDR2 is SMNVEV in the germline V gene (reference sequence). With 5 bases removed from V and 5 bases from J, the gap between germline ends came to 13 bases. The CDR3 coding sequence is TGTGCCAGCAGTCTACAGACCCGAAACGAGCAGTACTTC. Amino acids: CASSLQTRNEQYF.